The rows below give T cell receptor beta chains drawn from one sample of a study of blood T cells in healthy people across ages. TCRdb re-called the 5' RACE reads through MiXCR, storing one row per CDR3 protein. The sample records about 670,000 distinct CDR3 sequences, approximately 40% being singletons. The material sequenced was blood. These receptors all stem from a man older than 75 in good health. The CDR3 runs from the conserved cysteine through the conserved F or W. The order of the fields is clone size, J gene, V gene, CDR3 protein. Expanded clones are given a class, and other clones once, few, many or no size at all.

clone size: many; J gene: TRBJ2-3; V gene: TRBV20-1; CDR3 protein: CSAERAGTQYF
clone size: many; J gene: TRBJ2-3; V gene: TRBV20-1; CDR3 protein: CSASSGAGANLGTDTQYF
clone size: many; J gene: TRBJ2-3; V gene: TRBV29-1; CDR3 protein: CSFRLTDTQYF
clone size: NA; J gene: TRBJ2-3; V gene: TRBV20-1; CDR3 protein: CSAPRDRADTQYF
clone size: few; J gene: TRBJ1-2; V gene: TRBV7-9; CDR3 protein: CASSLAGVNGYTF
clone size: NA; J gene: TRBJ2-5; V gene: TRBV6-6; CDR3 protein: CASTFQETQYF
clone size: NA; J gene: TRBJ2-3; V gene: TRBV29-1; CDR3 protein: CSVGGTSGRQDTQYF
clone size: once; J gene: TRBJ2-5; V gene: TRBV6-2/TRBV6-3; CDR3 protein: CASSYSIGQGLGETQYF
clone size: NA; J gene: TRBJ2-5; V gene: TRBV27; CDR3 protein: CASSLRPKETQYF
clone size: NA; J gene: NA; V gene: TRBV2; CDR3 protein: CASSFSRAPEQYF
clone size: many; J gene: TRBJ1-2; V gene: TRBV10-3; CDR3 protein: CAISESQGAAGYTF
clone size: few; J gene: TRBJ1-1; V gene: TRBV6-5; CDR3 protein: CASTDRQGVNTEAFF
clone size: many; J gene: TRBJ1-2; V gene: TRBV29-1; CDR3 protein: CSVAGREYGYTF
clone size: NA; J gene: TRBJ2-1; V gene: TRBV11-2; CDR3 protein: CASSPGQGMAYNEQFF
clone size: many; J gene: TRBJ2-7; V gene: TRBV29-1; CDR3 protein: CSVADSGRVQQYF
clone size: NA; J gene: TRBJ1-5; V gene: TRBV6-2/TRBV6-3; CDR3 protein: CASSLRFRASNQPQHF
clone size: NA; J gene: NA; V gene: TRBV6-6; CDR3 protein: CASGASPARSYEQYF
clone size: few; J gene: TRBJ1-2; V gene: TRBV27; CDR3 protein: CASSLQGGGGYTF
clone size: NA; J gene: TRBJ2-3; V gene: TRBV12-3/TRBV12-4; CDR3 protein: CASSPGESGDTQYF
clone size: NA; J gene: TRBJ2-6; V gene: TRBV12-3/TRBV12-4; CDR3 protein: CASSLTSGLNSGANVLTF
clone size: few; J gene: TRBJ2-1; V gene: TRBV14; CDR3 protein: CASSVRETDYNEQFF
clone size: NA; J gene: TRBJ2-5; V gene: TRBV24-1; CDR3 protein: CAASGLGQGAQSETQYF
clone size: few; J gene: TRBJ2-7; V gene: TRBV29-1; CDR3 protein: CSVEVGGASSYEQYF
clone size: few; J gene: TRBJ1-6; V gene: TRBV6-5; CDR3 protein: CATGQRENSPLHF
clone size: NA; J gene: TRBJ1-1; V gene: TRBV6-5; CDR3 protein: CASSSPRQPLNTEAFF
clone size: NA; J gene: TRBJ2-7; V gene: TRBV5-1; CDR3 protein: CASRREGGGYEQYF
clone size: NA; J gene: NA; V gene: TRBV4-2; CDR3 protein: CASSQDGQRNSYNEQYF